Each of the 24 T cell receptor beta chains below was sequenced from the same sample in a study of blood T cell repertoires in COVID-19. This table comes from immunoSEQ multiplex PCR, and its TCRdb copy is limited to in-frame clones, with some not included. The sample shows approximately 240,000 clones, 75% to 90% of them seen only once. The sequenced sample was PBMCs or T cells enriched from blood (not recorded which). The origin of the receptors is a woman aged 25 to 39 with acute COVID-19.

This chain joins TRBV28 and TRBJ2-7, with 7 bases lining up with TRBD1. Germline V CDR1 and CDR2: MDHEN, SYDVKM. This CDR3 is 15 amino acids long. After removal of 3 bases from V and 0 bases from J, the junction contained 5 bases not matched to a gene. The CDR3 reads CASSLGQYHSYEQYF. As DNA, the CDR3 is TGTGCCAGCAGTTTGGGACAGTATCACTCCTACGAGCAGTACTTC. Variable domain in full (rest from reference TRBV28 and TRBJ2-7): DVKVTQSSRYLVKRTGEKVFLECVQDMDHENMFWYRQDPGLGLRLIYFSYDVKMKEKGDIPEGYSVSREKKERFSLILESASTNQTSMYLCASSLGQYHSYEQYFGPGTRLTVT.

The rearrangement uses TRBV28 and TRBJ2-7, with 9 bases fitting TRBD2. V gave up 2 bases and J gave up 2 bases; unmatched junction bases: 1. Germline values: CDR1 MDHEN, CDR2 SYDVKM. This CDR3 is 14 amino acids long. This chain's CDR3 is CASSLASGAYEQYF. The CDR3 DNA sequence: TGTGCCAGCAGTTTAGCTAGCGGGGCCTACGAGCAGTACTTC.

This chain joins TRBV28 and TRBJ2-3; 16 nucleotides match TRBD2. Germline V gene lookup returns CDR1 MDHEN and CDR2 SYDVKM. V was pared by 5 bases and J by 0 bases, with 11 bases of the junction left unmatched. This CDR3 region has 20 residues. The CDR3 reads CASSGQGGTSGGASTDTQYF. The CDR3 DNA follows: TGTGCCAGCAGTGGACAGGGCGGGACTAGCGGGGGGGCCAGCACAGATACGCAGTATTTT.

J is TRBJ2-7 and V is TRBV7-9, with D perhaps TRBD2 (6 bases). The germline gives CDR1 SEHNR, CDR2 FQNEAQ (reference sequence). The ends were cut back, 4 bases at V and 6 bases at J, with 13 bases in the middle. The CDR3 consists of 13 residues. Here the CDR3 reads CASSSQGTGEQYF. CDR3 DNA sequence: TGTGCCAGCAGCTCGCAAGGGACTGGCGAGCAGTACTTC.

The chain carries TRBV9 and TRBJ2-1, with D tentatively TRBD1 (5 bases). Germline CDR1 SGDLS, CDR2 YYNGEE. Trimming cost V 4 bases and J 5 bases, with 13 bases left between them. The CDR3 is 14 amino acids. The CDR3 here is CASSPPGQNNEQFF. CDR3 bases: TGTGCCAGCAGCCCGCCTGGACAAAACAATGAGCAGTTCTTC. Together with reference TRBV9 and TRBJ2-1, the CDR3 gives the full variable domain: DSGVTQTPKHLITATGQRVTLRCSPRSGDLSVYWYQQSLDQGLQFLIQYYNGEERAKGNILERFSAQQFPDLHSELNLSSLELGDSALYFCASSPPGQNNEQFFGPGTRLTVL.

CDR3 nucleotides: TGTGCCAGCAGCTTACAGGGAAGAAATTCACCCCTCCACTTT. Amino acids: CASSLQGRNSPLHF. This chain joins TRBV11-2 and TRBJ1-6, with a possible D match to TRBD1 (5 bases). CDR3 length: 14 amino acids. V was cut by 2 bases and J by 7 bases, with 9 bases left in between. In germline, CDR1 is SGHAT, CDR2 FQNNGV. The complete variable domain, with remaining parts taken from reference TRBV11-2 and TRBJ1-6, reads EAGVAQSPRYKIIEKRQSVAFWCNPISGHATLYWYQQILGQGPKLLIQFQNNGVVDDSQLPKDRFSAERLKGVDSTLKIQPAKLEDSAVYLCASSLQGRNSPLHFGNGTRLTVT.

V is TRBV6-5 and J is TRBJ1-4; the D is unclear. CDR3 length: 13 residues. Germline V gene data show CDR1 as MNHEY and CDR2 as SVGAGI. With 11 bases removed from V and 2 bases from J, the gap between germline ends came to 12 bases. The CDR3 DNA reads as TGTGCCGTCCCCGGAGGCACTAATGAAAAACTGTTTTTT. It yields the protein CAVPGGTNEKLFF.

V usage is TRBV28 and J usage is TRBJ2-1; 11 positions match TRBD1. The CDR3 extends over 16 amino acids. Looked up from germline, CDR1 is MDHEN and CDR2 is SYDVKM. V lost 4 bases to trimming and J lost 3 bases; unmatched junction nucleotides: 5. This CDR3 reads CASSSYGTGGYNEQFF. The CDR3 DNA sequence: TGTGCCAGCAGTTCATACGGGACAGGGGGCTACAATGAGCAGTTCTTC. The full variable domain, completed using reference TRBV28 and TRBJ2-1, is DVKVTQSSRYLVKRTGEKVFLECVQDMDHENMFWYRQDPGLGLRLIYFSYDVKMKEKGDIPEGYSVSREKKERFSLILESASTNQTSMYLCASSSYGTGGYNEQFFGPGTRLTVL.

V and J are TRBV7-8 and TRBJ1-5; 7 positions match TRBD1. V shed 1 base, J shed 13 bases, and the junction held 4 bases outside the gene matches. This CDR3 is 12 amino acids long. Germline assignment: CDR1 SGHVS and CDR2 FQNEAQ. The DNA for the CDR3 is TGTGCCAGCAGCTTAGACAGGGGTGAGCAGCATTTT. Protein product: CASSLDRGEQHF. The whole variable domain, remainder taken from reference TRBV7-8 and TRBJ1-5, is GAGVSQSPRYKVAKRGQDVALRCDPISGHVSLFWYQQALGQGPEFLTYFQNEAQLDKSGLPSDRFFAERPEGSVSTLKIQRTQQEDSAVYLCASSLDRGEQHFGDGTRLSIL.

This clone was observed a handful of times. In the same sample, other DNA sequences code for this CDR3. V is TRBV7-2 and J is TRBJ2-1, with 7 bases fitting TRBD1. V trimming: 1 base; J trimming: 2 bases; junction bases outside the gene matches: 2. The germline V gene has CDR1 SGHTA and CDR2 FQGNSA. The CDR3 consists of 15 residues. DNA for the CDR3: TGTGCCAGCAGCTTAGGGACAGGACCCTACAATGAGCAGTTCTTC. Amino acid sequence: CASSLGTGPYNEQFF.

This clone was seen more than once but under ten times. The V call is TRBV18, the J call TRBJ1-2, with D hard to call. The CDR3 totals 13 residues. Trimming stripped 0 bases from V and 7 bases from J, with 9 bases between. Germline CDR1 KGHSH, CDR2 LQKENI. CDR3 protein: CASSPPDSFGYTF. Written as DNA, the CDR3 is TGTGCCAGCTCACCACCGGATAGCTTTGGCTACACCTTC.

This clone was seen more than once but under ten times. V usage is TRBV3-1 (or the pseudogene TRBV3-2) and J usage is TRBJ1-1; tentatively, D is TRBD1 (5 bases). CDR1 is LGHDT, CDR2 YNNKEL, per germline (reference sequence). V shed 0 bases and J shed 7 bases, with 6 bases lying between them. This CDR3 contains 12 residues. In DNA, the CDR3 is TGTGCCAGCAGCCAAGAGGACAATGAAGCTTTCTTT. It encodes CASSQEDNEAFF.

Written as DNA, the CDR3 is TGTGCCAGCAGTTACCCCGCCGGGGAAGCTAACTATGGCTACACCTTC. It translates to CASSYPAGEANYGYTF. V is TRBV6-2 or TRBV6-3 and J is TRBJ1-2; D gene unclear. Germline-derived CDR1 and CDR2 are MNHEY and SVGEGT. V gave up 2 bases and J gave up 0 bases, with 13 bases separating them. The CDR3 covers 16 residues.

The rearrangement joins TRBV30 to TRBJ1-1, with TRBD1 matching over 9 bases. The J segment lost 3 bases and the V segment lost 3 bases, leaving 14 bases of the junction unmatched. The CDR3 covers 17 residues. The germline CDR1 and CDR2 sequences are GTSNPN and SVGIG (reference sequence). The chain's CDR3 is CAWRPPGTGISDTEAFF. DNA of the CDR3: TGTGCCTGGAGGCCTCCCGGGACAGGGATATCGGACACTGAAGCTTTCTTT.

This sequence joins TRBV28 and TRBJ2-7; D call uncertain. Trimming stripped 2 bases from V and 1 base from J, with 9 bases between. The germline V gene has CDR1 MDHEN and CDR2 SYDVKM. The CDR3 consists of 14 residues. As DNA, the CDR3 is TGTGCCAGCAGTTTAAGCCAGGCTTCCTACGAGCAGTACTTC. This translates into CASSLSQASYEQYF.

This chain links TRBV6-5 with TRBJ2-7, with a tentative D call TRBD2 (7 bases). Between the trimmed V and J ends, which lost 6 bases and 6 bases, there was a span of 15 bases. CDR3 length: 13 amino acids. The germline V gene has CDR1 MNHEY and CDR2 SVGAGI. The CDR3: CASRKGGGGEQYF. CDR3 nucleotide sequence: TGTGCCAGCAGGAAGGGGGGAGGGGGCGAGCAGTACTTC.

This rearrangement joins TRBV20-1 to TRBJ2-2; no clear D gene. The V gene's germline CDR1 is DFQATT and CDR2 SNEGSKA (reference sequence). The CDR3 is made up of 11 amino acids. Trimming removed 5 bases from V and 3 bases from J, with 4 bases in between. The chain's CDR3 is CSARYTGELFF. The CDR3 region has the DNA TGCAGTGCTCGTTACACCGGGGAGCTGTTTTTT.

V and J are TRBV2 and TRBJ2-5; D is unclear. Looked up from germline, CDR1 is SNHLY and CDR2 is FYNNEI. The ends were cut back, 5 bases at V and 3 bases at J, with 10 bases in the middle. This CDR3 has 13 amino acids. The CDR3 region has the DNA TGTGCCAGCAGTCCTGACGGAGAAGAGACCCAGTACTTC. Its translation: CASSPDGEETQYF.

CDR3 loop: CASSKSLANTEAFF. The CDR3 nucleotides read TGTGCCAGTAGTAAATCACTCGCGAACACTGAAGCTTTCTTT. The V call is TRBV19, the J call TRBJ1-1; no definite D call. Germline-derived CDR1 and CDR2 are LNHDA and SQIVND (reference sequence). Deletions cut 4 bases from V and 1 base from J, with 10 bases between. This CDR3 is 14 amino acids long. Looking up the rest from reference TRBV19 and TRBJ1-1 gives the full variable domain: DGGITQSPKYLFRKEGQNVTLSCEQNLNHDAMYWYRQDPGQGLRLIYYSQIVNDFQKGDIAEGYSVSREKKESFPLTVTSAQKNPTAFYLCASSKSLANTEAFFGQGTRLTVV.

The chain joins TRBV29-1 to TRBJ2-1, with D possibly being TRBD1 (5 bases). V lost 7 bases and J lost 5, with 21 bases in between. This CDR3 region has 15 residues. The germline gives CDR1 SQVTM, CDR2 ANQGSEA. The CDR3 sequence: CSASRLSGFDNEQFF. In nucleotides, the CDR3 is TGCAGCGCCTCGAGGTTGTCAGGGTTCGACAATGAGCAGTTCTTC.

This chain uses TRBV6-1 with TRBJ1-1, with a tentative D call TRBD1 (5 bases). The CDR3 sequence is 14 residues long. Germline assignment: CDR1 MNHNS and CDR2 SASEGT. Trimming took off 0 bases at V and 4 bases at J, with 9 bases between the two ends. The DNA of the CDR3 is TGTGCCAGCAGTGAAGCTCGGGGGGTCACTGAAGCTTTCTTT. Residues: CASSEARGVTEAFF.

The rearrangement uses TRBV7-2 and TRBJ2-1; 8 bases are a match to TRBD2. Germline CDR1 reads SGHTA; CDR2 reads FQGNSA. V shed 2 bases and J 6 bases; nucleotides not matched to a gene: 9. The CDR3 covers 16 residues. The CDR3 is CASSLLPGLVSNEQFF. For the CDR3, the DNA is TGTGCCAGCAGCTTACTCCCGGGACTAGTAAGCAATGAGCAGTTCTTC.

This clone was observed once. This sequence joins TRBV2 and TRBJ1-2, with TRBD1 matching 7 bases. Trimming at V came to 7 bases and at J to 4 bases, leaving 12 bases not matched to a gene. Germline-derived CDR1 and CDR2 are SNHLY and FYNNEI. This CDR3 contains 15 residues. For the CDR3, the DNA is TGTGCCAGCACCCCCGATTCTGGGACAGTCTATGGCTACACCTTC. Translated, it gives CASTPDSGTVYGYTF.

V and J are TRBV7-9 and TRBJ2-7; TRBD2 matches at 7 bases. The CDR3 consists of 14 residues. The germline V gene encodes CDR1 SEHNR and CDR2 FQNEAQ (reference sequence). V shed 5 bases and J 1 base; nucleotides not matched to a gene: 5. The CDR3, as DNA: TGTGCCAGCAGCGAAGCGGGACTGTCCTACGAGCAGTACTTC. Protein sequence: CASSEAGLSYEQYF.